These 8 T cell receptor beta chains came from one sample sequenced in a study of shared T cell receptors in the human thymus. Method: immunoSEQ multiplex PCR; TCRdb's copy keeps in-frame clones and lacks some. The data contain under 450,000 clones, over 90% of them seen just once; the ten biggest clones take up roughly 0.02%. The material sequenced was thymocytes. These receptors were taken from a human donor.

This clone was seen just once. This chain connects TRBV28 to TRBJ2-3; 9 bases match TRBD2. The ends lost 6 bases at V and 3 bases at J; junction bases unmatched: 7. Germline V lookup: CDR1 MDHEN, CDR2 SYDVKM. CDR3 length equals 15 residues. Here the CDR3 reads CASRPGREGTDTQYF. The CDR3, as DNA: TGTGCCAGCAGACCTGGGCGGGAGGGAACAGATACGCAGTATTTT.

The gene calls are TRBV13 and TRBJ1-1; TRBD1 agrees at 7 bases. After removal of 5 bases from V and 4 bases from J, the junction contained 13 bases not matched to a gene. This CDR3 contains 16 residues. Germline lookup yields CDR1 PRHDT and CDR2 FYEKMQ (reference sequence). CDR3 sequence reads: CASSRQGGTRPTEAFF. The CDR3, as DNA: TGTGCCAGCAGCCGACAGGGAGGAACTAGGCCCACTGAAGCTTTCTTT.

This clone appeared a single time. The chain couples TRBV28 to TRBJ2-3; D is perhaps TRBD2 (6 bases). The germline CDR1 and CDR2 sequences are MDHEN and SYDVKM. This CDR3 spans 17 amino acids. V lost 3 bases to trimming and J lost 0 bases, with 16 bases between them. The CDR3 reads CASSFRKRAFSTDTQYF. Written as DNA, the CDR3 is TGTGCCAGCAGTTTTAGGAAGCGGGCGTTTAGCACAGATACGCAGTATTTT.

This chain connects TRBV27 to TRBJ2-2, with TRBD2 identical over 11 bases. CDR1 is MNHEY and CDR2 is SMNVEV in the germline V gene (reference sequence). J lost 6 bases, V lost 2 bases, and 5 bases had no gene match. The CDR3 runs to 16 residues. CDR3 DNA sequence: TGTGCCAGCAGTTTAATACTAGCGGGAGAACCCGGGGAGCTGTTTTTT. It yields the protein CASSLILAGEPGELFF.

V usage is TRBV30 and J usage is TRBJ1-4; D is unclear. Germline-derived CDR1 and CDR2 are GTSNPN and SVGIG (reference sequence). The V and J ends lost 0 bases and 5 bases respectively, with 4 bases between them. The CDR3 sequence is 12 residues long. As DNA, the CDR3 is TGTGCCTGGAGTGTGCAAAATGAAAAACTGTTTTTT. Translation: CAWSVQNEKLFF. Supplemented by reference TRBV30 and TRBJ1-4, the full variable domain reads SQTIHQWPATLVQPVGSPLSLECTVEGTSNPNLYWYRQAAGRGLQLLFYSVGIGQISSEVPQNLSASRPQDRQFILSSKKLLLSDSGFYLCAWSVQNEKLFFGSGTQLSVL.

The rearrangement uses TRBV7-9 and TRBJ2-2; no clear D gene. The CDR3 length is 14 residues. Trimming took 5 bases from V and 5 from J, leaving 12 bases between them. Germline CDR1 reads SEHNR; CDR2 reads FQNEAQ (reference sequence). DNA of the CDR3: TGTGCCAGCAGCCCCGGCGAGTGGACCGGGGAGCTGTTTTTT. Translation gives CASSPGEWTGELFF.

The V gene is TRBV15, the J gene TRBJ2-3; D is uncertain. This CDR3 comprises 14 residues. Germline CDR1 is LNHNV and CDR2 is YYDKDF (reference sequence). V was cut by 2 bases and J by 6 bases, with 12 bases left in between. The DNA of the CDR3 is TGTGCCACCAGCAGACAGACCCCCCGGGATACGCAGTATTTT. Its protein is CATSRQTPRDTQYF.

The sample holds one count of this clone. The chain is built from TRBV5-6 and TRBJ2-7, with 7 bases fitting TRBD2. Germline lookup yields CDR1 SGHDT and CDR2 YYEEEE. This CDR3 has 17 amino acids. V dropped 3 bases and J dropped 5; count of bases not matched to a gene: 17. This chain's CDR3 is CASSSFTLADMSHEQYF. The CDR3 DNA reads TGTGCCAGCAGCTCCTTTACTCTAGCGGATATGAGCCACGAGCAGTACTTC.